This T cell receptor beta chain was sequenced for a study of T cells in localized non-small cell lung cancer (dated by TCRdb to about 2020). For the study in its entirety: T cell repertoires of 200 to 250 early-stage NSCLC patients were analyzed, with tumors being compared against uninvolved tumor-adjacent lungs. The cohort consisted of roughly 240 treatment-naive NSCLC patients whose localized lung tumors had been resected. NSCLC patients had a mean age of around 70 years, and 120 to 150 were male and some 98 female.

V is reduced by 7 bases and J by 7 bases, leaving a spacing of 12 bases between them. The CDR3 sequence holds 11 residues, the cysteine and phenylalanine included. CDR3 DNA only is kept here, 33 bases in frame from base 1. The germline V gene (reference sequence) yields DFQATT for CDR1 and SNEGSKA for CDR2. At diagnosis, peripheral blood, uninvolved tumor-adjacent lung and tumor were collected and stored as a combination of fresh-frozen and FFPE material. For TCR repertoire profiling, blood samples were analyzed as peripheral blood mononuclear cells. On this clone itself: Its recognized antigen is unknown. Base qualities are not at hand, and no much larger clone is one base apart.

TCR beta CDR3 regions were sequenced from DNA using the immunoSEQ Assay. The authors processed their data as follows. To compute T cell density, TCR beta template counts were normalized to usable DNA, which was estimated by amplifying housekeeping genes. Richness was estimated using the preseqR package, with extrapolation to 400,000 templates for PBMC samples and to 120,000 templates for tissue samples. Clonality was defined as one minus Pielou's evenness. Tissue-enriched TCRs were identified through differential abundance testing performed on productive amino-acid clonotypes, with a minimum total count of 5 and an alpha of 0.1. Repertoire overlap between compartments was quantified with the Jaccard Index and Morisita Overlap Index. TCR beta CDR3s were clustered by GLIPH together with public tetramer-defined viral CDR3s, and at least three viral sequences plus V-gene enrichment were required for viral motifs. The table comes from immuneACCESS by way of TCRdb, which keeps in-frame sequences with V and J called. Part of the clones is missing from these tables; in studies checked, under half for an unresolved V gene and the rest for unknown reasons. The V and J calls and clone size are taken from that table; D and trimming were inferred from the DNA. The sample has fewer than 100,000 clones on record, about nine tenths of them singletons. Of the sample, roughly 15% falls within the top ten clones.

Study-level results and caveats: Uninvolved tumor-adjacent lung showed the highest T cell clonality, higher than tumor, which suggests more focused antigenic responses in the adjacent lung. Longer overall survival was associated with higher blood T cell density, whereas shorter survival was associated with higher adjacent-lung clonality. Because the study design was exploratory, TCR variables were selected using unadjusted p-values without false-discovery rate correction. Multi-region tumor sequencing was not performed, so intratumor heterogeneity could not be excluded. A median of 57 of the top 100 tumor clones turned up in the paired uninvolved adjacent lung, and around 27 of those clones also ranked among the top 100 of that same adjacent lung.

The chain is encoded by TRBV20-1 joined to TRBJ2-3, with the identity of the D gene unclear. The clonotype comes from a man between 35 and 75 years old with stage I squamous cell lung carcinoma. The sequencing used peripheral blood, collected before any cancer treatment. The nucleotide sequence reads as follows: TGCAGTGTCACGACGGAACATACGCAGTATTTT. It is translated as CSVTTEHTQYF.